This T cell receptor beta chain is from a study of early stage breast cancer tumors. Clones were read by immunoSEQ multiplex PCR, and TCRdb kept only the in-frame ones, dropping some. The sample comprises 5,500 to 7,500 clones, 65% to 80% of which are singletons, and roughly 8.3% rests with the top ten. There are 12 residues in the CDR3. Germline trimming cut 6 bases from V and 3 bases from J; bases unmatched to any gene: 0. CDR1 is SEHNR and CDR2 is FQNEAQ in the germline V gene (reference sequence). Material: normal breast tissue next to the tumor. The chain links TRBV7-9 to TRBJ1-1, with TRBD1 identical over 8 bases. The origin of this receptor is a person aged 35 to 50 with breast cancer. CDR3 bases: TGTGCCAGCAGGGACAGGGACACTGAAGCTTTCTTT. Amino acid sequence: CASRDRDTEAFF.